This entry concerns a single T cell receptor beta chain. Its antigen remains unknown. This entry is derived from a study of OX40 agonist ivuxolimab in advanced cancers. Study results and limitations: Some nonresponders additionally presented with little normalized T-cell clonal expansion.

Germline V lookup: CDR1 SGHKS, CDR2 YYEKEE (reference sequence). Trimming removed 0 bases from V and 3 bases from J; junction bases left unmatched: 5. CDR3 length: 15 amino acids. Sequencing used immunoSEQ multiplex PCR; TCRdb keeps in-frame clones, though not all of them. The sample lists about 79,000 clones, 88% occurring once. The source of this sequence is an adult with an advanced solid tumor such as melanoma, head and neck, liver or kidney cancer. This chain connects TRBV5-5 to TRBJ2-7; 8 positions agree with TRBD1. The specimen comprised CD4+ or CD8+ T cells sorted from blood, sampled in a trial of the OX40 agonist ivuxolimab. The CDR3, as DNA: TGTGCCAGCAGCTTGGCTTCAGGGGGCGGCTACGAGCAGTACTTC. Translation: CASSLASGGGYEQYF.